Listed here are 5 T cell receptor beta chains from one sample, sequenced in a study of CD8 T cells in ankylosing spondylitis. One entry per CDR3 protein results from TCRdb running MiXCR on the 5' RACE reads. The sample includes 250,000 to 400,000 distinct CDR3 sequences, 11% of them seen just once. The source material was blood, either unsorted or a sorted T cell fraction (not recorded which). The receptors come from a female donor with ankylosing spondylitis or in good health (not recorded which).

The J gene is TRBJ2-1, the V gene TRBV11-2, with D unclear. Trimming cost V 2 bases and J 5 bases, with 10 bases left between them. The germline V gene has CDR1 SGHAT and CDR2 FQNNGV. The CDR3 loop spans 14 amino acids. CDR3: CASSLTPTDNEQFF. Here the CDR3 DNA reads TGTGCCAGCAGCTTAACCCCAACAGACAATGAGCAGTTCTTC.

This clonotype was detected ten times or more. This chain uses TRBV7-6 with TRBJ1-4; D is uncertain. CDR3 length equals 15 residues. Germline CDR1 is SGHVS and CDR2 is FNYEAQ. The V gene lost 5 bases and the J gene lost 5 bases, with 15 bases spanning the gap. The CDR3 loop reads CASSLPPMGNEKLFF. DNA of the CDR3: TGTGCCAGCAGCCTCCCACCCATGGGGAATGAAAAACTGTTTTTT.

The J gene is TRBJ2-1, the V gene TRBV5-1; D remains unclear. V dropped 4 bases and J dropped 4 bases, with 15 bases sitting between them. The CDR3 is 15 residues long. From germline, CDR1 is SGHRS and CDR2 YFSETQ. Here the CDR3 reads CASSILPTIYNEQFF. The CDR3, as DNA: TGCGCCAGCAGCATACTACCGACGATTTACAATGAGCAGTTCTTC.

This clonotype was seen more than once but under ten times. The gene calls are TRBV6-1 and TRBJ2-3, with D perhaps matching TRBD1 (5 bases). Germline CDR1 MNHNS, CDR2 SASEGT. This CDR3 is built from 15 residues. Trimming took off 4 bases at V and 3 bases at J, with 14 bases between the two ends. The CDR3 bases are TGTGCCAGCAGTGTAAGGGGCGAGGTGACAGATACGCAGTATTTT. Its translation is CASSVRGEVTDTQYF.

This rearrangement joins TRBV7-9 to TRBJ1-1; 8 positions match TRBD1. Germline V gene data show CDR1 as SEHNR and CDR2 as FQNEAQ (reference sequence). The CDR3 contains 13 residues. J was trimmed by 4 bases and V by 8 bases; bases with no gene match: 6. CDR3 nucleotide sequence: TGTGCCAGCGCCCTACAGGGGGGCACTGAAGCTTTCTTT. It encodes CASALQGGTEAFF.